This passage covers 13 T cell receptor beta chains from one sample sequenced in a study of shared clonotypes between healthy human individuals. Using immunoSEQ multiplex PCR, the repertoire was profiled, and TCRdb retains in-frame clones only, with some absent. The data show under 600,000 clones, with about 96% seen just once and 0.05% to 0.07% held by the top ten. The sequenced sample consisted of naive CD4+ T cells sorted from blood. Regarding subset: CD45RA+ positively selected. These receptors all stem from a young woman in good health.

The chain uses TRBV2 and TRBJ2-7, with D possibly TRBD1 on 5 matching bases. CDR3 length: 11 amino acids. Germline CDR1 is SNHLY and CDR2 is FYNNEI. Deletions cut 6 bases from V and 9 bases from J, with 12 bases between. CDR3 residues: CASSELQGQYF. CDR3 coding DNA: TGTGCCAGCAGCGAGCTTCAGGGGCAGTACTTC.

The chain carries TRBV18 and TRBJ2-7, with 7 bases that match TRBD1. The length of the CDR3 is 15 residues. The germline V gene has CDR1 KGHSH and CDR2 LQKENI. The J segment lost 2 bases and the V segment lost 6 bases, leaving 10 bases of the junction unmatched. The CDR3 spells CASSPGQGVTYEQYF. The CDR3 DNA is TGTGCCAGCTCCCCGGGGCAGGGGGTCACCTACGAGCAGTACTTC.

J is TRBJ1-6 and V is TRBV5-1; D gene ambiguous. This CDR3 has 13 residues. Germline lookup yields CDR1 SGHRS and CDR2 YFSETQ. V gave up 5 bases and J gave up 9 bases, with 12 bases separating them. Here the CDR3 reads CASREGFSSPLHF. Written as DNA, the CDR3 is TGCGCCAGCAGGGAGGGTTTTAGTTCACCCCTCCACTTT.

The rearrangement uses TRBV7-7 and TRBJ2-2, with a tentative D call TRBD2 (5 bases). Germline V CDR1 and CDR2: SSHAT, FNYEAQ (reference sequence). Trimming stripped 0 bases from V and 5 bases from J, with 7 bases between. This CDR3 spans 14 amino acids. CDR3 DNA sequence: TGTGCCAGCAGCTTAGCGTCGGGGACCGGGGAGCTGTTTTTT. As protein: CASSLASGTGELFF.

This chain uses TRBV11-3 with TRBJ2-2; TRBD1 agrees at 11 bases. Germline V gene sequence: CDR1 SGHNT, CDR2 YENEEA. J lost 9 bases, V lost 5 bases, and 17 bases had no gene match. CDR3 length: 18 amino acids. CDR3 bases: TGTGCCAGCAGCCCAGGACAGGGGGCCCCGAAGGGTGCCAGGGAGCTGTTTTTT. Translation gives CASSPGQGAPKGARELFF.

V usage is TRBV5-1 and J usage is TRBJ2-6; TRBD1 aligns across 10 bases. Germline V gene data show CDR1 as SGHRS and CDR2 as YFSETQ. Trimming at V came to 2 bases and at J to 8 bases, leaving 10 bases not matched to a gene. The CDR3 loop spans 17 amino acids. CDR3 amino acids: CASSLTGQGISTNVLTF. The DNA of the CDR3 is TGCGCCAGCAGCTTAACGGGACAGGGGATTTCGACCAACGTCCTGACTTTC.

The chain carries TRBV10-2 and TRBJ2-1; D gene uncertain. The CDR3 length is 13 residues. CDR1 and CDR2 from the germline V gene are WSHSY and SAAADI. V lost 4 bases to trimming and J lost 0 bases, with 4 bases between them. The DNA of the CDR3 is TGCGCCAGCAGTGTATTCTCCTACAATGAGCAGTTCTTC. Translation gives CASSVFSYNEQFF.

Written as DNA, the CDR3 is TGTGCCAGCAGTTCCGGCGGGCCAAAAAAAGGCTACACCTTC. It translates to CASSSGGPKKGYTF. The chain recombines TRBV28 with TRBJ1-2; D not certain. Trimming stripped 4 bases from V and 8 bases from J, with 17 bases between. This CDR3 spans 14 amino acids. The germline gives CDR1 MDHEN, CDR2 SYDVKM.

The V and J genes are TRBV28 and TRBJ2-1; the match to TRBD2 covers 11 bases. The CDR3 is 17 residues long. J lost 4 bases, V lost 5 bases, and 10 bases had no gene match. Germline V lookup: CDR1 MDHEN, CDR2 SYDVKM. The CDR3 is CASSTRLAGLGYNEQFF. The CDR3, as DNA: TGTGCCAGCAGTACCCGACTAGCGGGATTGGGGTACAATGAGCAGTTCTTC.

The chain carries TRBV28 and TRBJ2-3; 14 bases match TRBD2. This CDR3 is 15 amino acids long. J lost 9 bases, V lost 4 bases, and 6 bases had no gene match. The germline CDR1 and CDR2 sequences are MDHEN and SYDVKM. DNA for the CDR3: TGTGCCAGCAGTTCCGGGACTAGCGGGAGTCGGACGCAGTATTTT. Its translation: CASSSGTSGSRTQYF.

This rearrangement joins TRBV27 to TRBJ2-7; 10 nucleotides line up with TRBD2. Trimming took 3 bases from V and 6 from J; bases not matched to a gene: 8. Looked up from germline, CDR1 is MNHEY and CDR2 is SMNVEV (reference sequence). The CDR3 spans 15 residues. The CDR3 sequence: CASSFTASGSTEQYF. CDR3 bases: TGTGCCAGCAGTTTTACGGCTAGCGGGAGTACCGAGCAGTACTTC.

The chain carries TRBV27 and TRBJ1-2; D ambiguous. Trimming left V 2 bases short and J 6 bases short, with 13 bases between. CDR1 MNHEY and CDR2 SMNVEV come from the germline V gene (reference sequence). The CDR3 is made up of 14 amino acids. The CDR3 DNA reads as TGTGCCAGCAGTTTACAACGGGGTTTAGATGGCTACACCTTC. Its translation is CASSLQRGLDGYTF.

This clone was observed a single time. CDR3 coding DNA: TGTGCCAGCAGCTTAAAGACAGGGACGAACTATGGCTACACCTTC. It translates to CASSLKTGTNYGYTF. The rearrangement uses TRBV7-8 and TRBJ1-2; 7 bases agree with TRBD1. The CDR3 spans 15 residues. CDR1 is SGHVS, CDR2 FQNEAQ, per germline. The ends lost 2 bases at V and 2 bases at J; junction bases unmatched: 5. The full variable domain, completed using reference TRBV7-8 and TRBJ1-2, is GAGVSQSPRYKVAKRGQDVALRCDPISGHVSLFWYQQALGQGPEFLTYFQNEAQLDKSGLPSDRFFAERPEGSVSTLKIQRTQQEDSAVYLCASSLKTGTNYGYTFGSGTRLTVV.